The next 13 T cell receptor beta chains were all read from a single sample in a study of cytomegalovirus exposure and HLA in healthy donors. PCR amplification relied on 60 Vbeta primers (plus 13 Jbeta primers). Clones were sequenced by immunoSEQ multiplex PCR, and TCRdb holds only the in-frame ones, with some missing. Among approximately 100,000 clones listed, 65% to 75% were seen once. Material for sequencing was PBMCs. These receptors all come from a man aged 35 to 55 in good health and CMV-seropositive.

This chain uses TRBV19 with TRBJ2-5; D is unclear. CDR3 length equals 15 residues. Germline values: CDR1 LNHDA, CDR2 SQIVND (reference sequence). The V end lost 2 bases, the J end lost 2 bases, and 12 bases lay between the germline ends. The CDR3 here is CASSISADIQETQYF. DNA for the CDR3: TGTGCCAGTAGTATATCGGCAGACATACAAGAGACCCAGTACTTC.

The J gene is TRBJ1-5, the V gene TRBV5-1; 7 bases line up with TRBD1. The CDR3 has 14 amino acids. V lost 4 bases, J lost 4 bases, and 5 bases stayed unmatched. CDR1 is SGHRS, CDR2 YFSETQ, per germline. CDR3 region: CASSPGTENQPQHF. The CDR3 nucleotides read TGCGCCAGCAGCCCCGGGACAGAGAATCAGCCCCAGCATTTT.

V is TRBV27 and J is TRBJ2-7, with 9 bases identical to TRBD1. From germline, CDR1 is MNHEY and CDR2 SMNVEV (reference sequence). The CDR3 consists of 14 residues. V was pared by 2 bases and J by 5 bases, with 4 bases of the junction left unmatched. The CDR3 region is CASSLTGQGHEQYF. The CDR3 DNA sequence: TGTGCCAGCAGTTTAACGGGACAGGGACACGAGCAGTACTTC.

This chain joins TRBV4-3 and TRBJ1-2, with 9 positions matching TRBD1. Germline CDR1 reads LGHNA; CDR2 reads YSLEER. This CDR3 contains 15 residues. V shed 4 bases, J shed 2 bases, and the junction held 5 bases outside the gene matches. CDR3 amino acids: CASSLGQGTNYGYTF. CDR3 sequence (DNA): TGCGCCAGCAGCCTCGGACAGGGGACGAACTATGGCTACACCTTC.

J is TRBJ2-5 and V is TRBV4-2, with 7 bases aligning to TRBD1. Germline values: CDR1 LGHNA, CDR2 YNFKEQ. The CDR3 sequence is 14 residues long. V trimming: 3 bases; J trimming: 5 bases; junction bases outside the gene matches: 6. The CDR3, as DNA: TGTGCCAGCAGCCAGACAGGGAATTTGGAGACCCAGTACTTC. Translation gives CASSQTGNLETQYF.

This chain uses TRBV9 with TRBJ1-2, with 8 nucleotides matching TRBD1. V lost 3 bases, J lost 2 bases, and 12 bases stayed unmatched. The germline CDR1 and CDR2 sequences are SGDLS and YYNGEE. This CDR3 region has 17 residues. The CDR3 sequence is CASSEGVGQGKNYGYTF. CDR3 coding DNA: TGTGCCAGCAGCGAGGGGGTTGGACAGGGAAAAAACTATGGCTACACCTTC. The full variable domain, its missing parts supplied by reference TRBV9 and TRBJ1-2, is DSGVTQTPKHLITATGQRVTLRCSPRSGDLSVYWYQQSLDQGLQFLIQYYNGEERAKGNILERFSAQQFPDLHSELNLSSLELGDSALYFCASSEGVGQGKNYGYTFGSGTRLTVV.

There are a few counts of this clone. The chain employs TRBV29-1 and TRBJ1-4; possibly TRBD1 for D (6 bases). V lost 5 bases and J 5 bases, leaving 12 bases between the germline ends. The CDR3 spans 13 residues. From germline, CDR1 is SQVTM and CDR2 ANQGSEA. This chain's CDR3 is CSVSDSGNEKLFF. The CDR3 nucleotides are TGCAGCGTTTCGGACAGTGGAAATGAAAAACTGTTTTTT.

The chain uses TRBV19 and TRBJ1-2; no clear D gene. The germline CDR1 and CDR2 sequences are LNHDA and SQIVND (reference sequence). This CDR3 region has 13 residues. Trimming removed 10 bases at V and 0 bases at J, with 12 bases between. CDR3 DNA: TGTGCCACTCAGCCGGGGTCTAACTATGGCTACACCTTC. Protein product: CATQPGSNYGYTF.

A single count supports this clone. V and J are TRBV5-6 and TRBJ2-3; 14 bases fit TRBD2. This CDR3 has 17 residues. Germline lookup yields CDR1 SGHDT and CDR2 YYEEEE. The ends lost 0 bases at V and 5 bases at J; junction bases unmatched: 5. This CDR3 is CASSLVGTSGRRDTQYF. The CDR3 DNA sequence: TGTGCCAGCAGCTTGGTAGGGACTAGCGGGAGAAGAGATACGCAGTATTTT.

The chain carries TRBV27 and TRBJ2-7; no reliable D call. V was clipped by 5 bases and J by 3 bases, with 11 bases between them. Looked up from germline, CDR1 is MNHEY and CDR2 is SMNVEV (reference sequence). CDR3 size: 13 residues. CDR3 bases: TGTGCCAGCAGTACGACGGGTGGCTACGAGCAGTACTTC. Protein product: CASSTTGGYEQYF.

V is TRBV6-6 and J is TRBJ1-4; D may be TRBD1 (5 bases). V lost 8 bases, J lost 3 bases, and 10 bases lay in between. Per germline, CDR1 MNHNY and CDR2 SVGAGI (reference sequence). This CDR3 comprises 13 residues. The CDR3 DNA is TGTGCCAGCGGGTCAGGGCCTAATGAAAAACTGTTTTTT. Translation gives CASGSGPNEKLFF.

The rearrangement links TRBV7-6 to TRBJ2-1; 8 nucleotides align to TRBD1. Germline CDR1 is SGHVS and CDR2 is FNYEAQ. The trim removed 5 bases at V and 8 bases at J, leaving 5 bases unmatched. The CDR3 has 13 amino acids. CDR3 loop: CASSAPGGHEQFF. The CDR3 DNA follows: TGTGCCAGCAGCGCGCCAGGGGGCCATGAGCAGTTCTTC.

This sequence joins TRBV11-2 and TRBJ1-3, with 9 bases fitting TRBD1. With 7 bases clipped from V and 2 bases from J, the junction kept 6 bases outside the gene matches. CDR1 is SGHAT, CDR2 FQNNGV, per germline. The CDR3 is 15 amino acids. CDR3 amino acids: CASTTGGTPGNTIYF. As DNA, the CDR3 is TGTGCCAGCACGACAGGGGGAACGCCTGGAAACACCATATATTTT.